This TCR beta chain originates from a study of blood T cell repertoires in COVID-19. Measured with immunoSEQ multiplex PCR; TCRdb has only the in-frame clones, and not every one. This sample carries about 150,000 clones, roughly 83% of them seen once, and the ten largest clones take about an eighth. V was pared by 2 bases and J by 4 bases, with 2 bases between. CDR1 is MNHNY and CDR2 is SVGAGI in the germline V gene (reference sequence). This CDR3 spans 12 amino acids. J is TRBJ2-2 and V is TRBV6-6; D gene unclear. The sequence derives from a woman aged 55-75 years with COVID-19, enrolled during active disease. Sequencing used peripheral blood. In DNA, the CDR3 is TGTGCCAGCAGTTACCGCACCGGGGAGCTGTTTTTT. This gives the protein CASSYRTGELFF.